This TCR beta chain is drawn from a study of Graves' ophthalmopathy and Graves' hyperthyroidism. Amplified material comprised TCR beta CDR3 regions derived from RNA transcripts. A first-round RT-PCR used HTBI primers, followed by a second-round multiplex PCR. TCRdb re-called the multiplex PCR reads through MiXCR, storing one row per CDR3 protein. The sample has about 740,000 distinct CDR3 sequences, roughly 40% seen once. This clonotype was seen a handful of times. Trimming pared 3 bases from V and 4 bases from J, leaving 9 bases between. The CDR3 is 13 residues long. Germline CDR1 SNHLY, CDR2 FYNNEI. The rearrangement joins TRBV2 to TRBJ1-1; D remains unclear. The sequence was collected from an adult man with Graves' ophthalmopathy. The sample consisted of peripheral blood. The CDR3 nucleotides read TGTGCCAGCAGTGATGAGGGTATCACTGAAGCTTTCTTT. It codes for CASSDEGITEAFF.